Listed below are T cell receptor beta chains from one sample, sequenced in a study of blood T cell repertoires in COVID-19. Measured with immunoSEQ multiplex PCR; TCRdb has only the in-frame clones, and not every one. The sample contains 280,000 or so clones, around 87% of which appear only once. The sample was peripheral blood. These receptors were obtained from a young woman who had recovered from COVID-19. Both conserved end residues are part of each CDR3. D genes are given only for firm matches. Clone size is not always given. Where it is, it says once, few, many or a class for expanded clones.

cdr3_aa	cdr3_nt	cdr3_length	d_call	v_call	j_call	clone_size
CASVPGGGSRRYGYTF	TGTGCCAGCGTCCCTGGGGGGGGTAGTAGAAGGTATGGCTACACCTTC	16	-	TRBV28	TRBJ1-2	-
CASSLASQRESGEQYF	TGTGCCAGCAGCTTAGCGTCCCAGCGGGAATCGGGCGAGCAGTACTTC	16	TRBD2	TRBV11-2	TRBJ2-7	-
CASTALAGGKTSTDTQYF	TGCGCCAGCACCGCCCTAGCGGGGGGGAAAACTAGCACAGATACGCAGTATTTT	18	TRBD2	TRBV4-1	TRBJ2-3	-
CASSWSSGGSYEQYF	TGTGCCAGCAGCTGGTCTAGCGGGGGCTCCTACGAGCAGTACTTC	15	TRBD2	TRBV7-2	TRBJ2-7	-
CASSYSNSPIEQYF	TGTGCCAGCAGTTACTCGAACAGTCCTATCGAGCAGTACTTC	14	-	TRBV6-5	TRBJ2-7	once
CASSRTGEGSSPLHF	TGTGCCAGCAGTCGGACAGGGGAAGGCTCCTCGCCCCTCCACTTT	15	TRBD1	TRBV6-5	TRBJ1-6	-
CASIGLAGAETQYF	TGCGCCAGCATAGGGTTAGCGGGAGCAGAGACCCAGTACTTC	14	TRBD2	TRBV10-2	TRBJ2-5	-
CASSTLTAILNSGANVLTF	TGTGCCAGTAGCACCCTGACAGCCATTCTCAACTCTGGGGCCAACGTCCTGACTTTC	19	-	TRBV19	TRBJ2-6	-
CASSLDRTNTGELFF	TGCGCCAGCAGCTTGGACAGAACGAACACCGGGGAGCTGTTTTTT	15	-	TRBV5-1	TRBJ2-2	-
CATSRDGEKKLFF	TGTGCCACCAGCAGAGATGGAGAAAAAAAACTGTTTTTT	13	-	TRBV15	TRBJ1-4	-
CASSLKGKSPLHF	TGTGCCAGCAGTTTAAAGGGGAAGTCACCCCTCCACTTT	13	-	TRBV12-3/TRBV12-4	TRBJ1-6	-
CASSQDRQAHEQFF	TGCGCCAGCAGCCAAGATCGGCAGGCACATGAGCAGTTCTTC	14	-	TRBV4-1	TRBJ2-1	-
CASSYSVTGVDGYTF	TGTGCCAGCAGTTACTCGGTAACAGGGGTGGATGGCTACACCTTC	15	TRBD1	TRBV6-6	TRBJ1-2	-
CASSEVHGGGIQYF	TGTGCCAGCAGTGAAGTCCACGGAGGCGGCATTCAGTACTTC	14	-	TRBV2	TRBJ2-4	-
CASSPFPGGATYNEQFF	TGCGCCAGCAGCCCATTTCCCGGGGGGGCCACCTACAATGAGCAGTTCTTC	17	TRBD2	TRBV5-1	TRBJ2-1	once
CAWSPWTSEETQYF	TGTGCCTGGAGTCCTTGGACTAGCGAAGAGACCCAGTACTTC	14	TRBD2	TRBV30	TRBJ2-5	-
CASRISANTNTEAFF	TGTGCCAGCAGAATAAGTGCCAATACTAATACTGAAGCTTTCTTT	15	-	TRBV6-5	TRBJ1-1	-
CASSSARGGVFTDTQYF	TGTGCCAGTAGCAGCGCCCGCGGGGGGGTATTCACAGATACGCAGTATTTT	17	TRBD2	TRBV19	TRBJ2-3	-
CASSLLLADYGYTF	TGCGCCAGCAGCTTGCTGTTGGCAGACTATGGCTACACCTTC	14	-	TRBV5-1	TRBJ1-2	-
CASSLLFRGQNNEQFF	TGTGCCAGCAGCTTGCTCTTCCGAGGGCAGAACAATGAGCAGTTCTTC	16	-	TRBV5-6	TRBJ2-1	-
CASSLAGLAGGPKDTQYF	TGTGCCAGCAGCTTAGCGGGGCTAGCGGGAGGGCCTAAAGATACGCAGTATTTT	18	TRBD2	TRBV7-2	TRBJ2-3	-
CASSLAVGPAKNIQYF	TGTGCCAGCAGCTTGGCCGTGGGGCCTGCCAAAAACATTCAGTACTTC	16	-	TRBV5-4	TRBJ2-4	-
CASSADRTRSYTF	TGTGCCAGCTCAGCGGACAGGACGAGGAGCTACACCTTC	13	TRBD1	TRBV18	TRBJ1-2	-
CATGQGSYNSPLHF	TGTGCCACTGGACAGGGGTCCTATAATTCACCCCTCCACTTT	14	TRBD1	TRBV2	TRBJ1-6	-
CASSLASGNGDSPLHF	TGTGCCAGCAGCTTGGCCTCCGGTAATGGAGATTCACCCCTCCACTTT	16	-	TRBV5-6	TRBJ1-6	once
CASSASSPTDTQYF	TGTGCCAGCAGCGCTTCTAGCCCCACAGATACGCAGTATTTT	14	-	TRBV9	TRBJ2-3	-
CASSRLDRERNYGYTF	TGTGCCAGCAGCCGCCTCGACAGGGAACGCAACTATGGCTACACCTTC	16	TRBD1	TRBV5-6	TRBJ1-2	-
CASGPGTEETQYF	TGTGCTAGTGGTCCCGGGACAGAAGAGACCCAGTACTTC	13	TRBD1	TRBV12-5	TRBJ2-5	-
CASSPLGLAGPGTTGELFF	TGTGCCAGCAGTCCCTTGGGACTAGCGGGTCCAGGAACCACCGGGGAGCTGTTTTTT	19	TRBD2	TRBV27	TRBJ2-2	-
CASSPPSPDTQYF	TGTGCCAGCAGTCCCCCGAGCCCAGATACGCAGTATTTT	13	-	TRBV28	TRBJ2-3	once
CASSRRGTSYNEQFF	TGTGCCAGCTCGAGACGGGGGACCTCCTACAATGAGCAGTTCTTC	15	-	TRBV5-6	TRBJ2-1	-
CASKDNSYNEQFF	TGTGCCAGCAAAGACAACTCCTACAATGAGCAGTTCTTC	13	-	TRBV28	TRBJ2-1	-
CSVEPDGDRARNEQFF	TGCAGCGTTGAACCGGACGGGGACAGGGCTCGCAATGAGCAGTTCTTC	16	TRBD1	TRBV29-1	TRBJ2-1	-
CASSHGTSREQYF	TGTGCCAGCAGCCACGGGACTAGCCGCGAGCAGTACTTC	13	TRBD2	TRBV3-1/TRBV3-2	TRBJ2-7	once
CASSYSAGERSYEQYF	TGTGCCAGCAGTTACTCCGCGGGGGAGAGATCCTACGAGCAGTACTTC	16	TRBD2	TRBV6-5	TRBJ2-7	-
CASGRQGAKGGELFF	TGTGCCAGCGGTCGACAGGGGGCGAAAGGCGGGGAGCTGTTTTTT	15	TRBD1	TRBV2	TRBJ2-2	-
CASSLSGLEGGYGYTF	TGTGCCAGCAGTTTATCGGGACTGGAGGGAGGCTATGGCTACACCTTC	16	-	TRBV28	TRBJ1-2	-
CASSLGLNTGELFF	TGTGCCAGCAGCTTAGGTCTAAACACCGGGGAGCTGTTTTTT	14	-	TRBV7-3	TRBJ2-2	few
CASSDRDRGHGTQYF	TGTGCCAGCAGTGACCGGGACAGGGGGCACGGGACCCAGTACTTC	15	TRBD1	TRBV6-1	TRBJ2-5	-
CSVVTVSGTGELFF	TGCAGCGTTGTGACAGTTAGCGGCACCGGGGAGCTGTTTTTT	14	-	TRBV29-1	TRBJ2-2	-
CASSPATGGARGANVLTF	TGTGCCAGCAGCCCTGCGACAGGGGGCGCCAGAGGGGCCAACGTCCTGACTTTC	18	TRBD1	TRBV5-4	TRBJ2-6	once
CASSYSSTGTHF	TGTGCCAGCAGTTACTCATCAACAGGGACACACTTT	12	-	TRBV6-2/TRBV6-3	TRBJ1-1	-
CASSYVLAGGYNEQFF	TGTGCCAGCAGTTATGTACTAGCGGGAGGATACAATGAGCAGTTCTTC	16	TRBD2	TRBV6-6	TRBJ2-1	-
CSVWQGDKNTIYF	TGCAGCGTGTGGCAGGGGGACAAAAACACCATATATTTT	13	TRBD1	TRBV29-1	TRBJ1-3	-
CASSPGGRRGNTEAFF	TGTGCCAGTAGTCCGGGAGGCCGTAGGGGGAACACTGAAGCTTTCTTT	16	-	TRBV19	TRBJ1-1	-